The 6 T cell receptor beta chains listed next were all sequenced from one sample in a study of blood T cells in healthy people across ages (dated by TCRdb to 2015 to 2017). Library prep was done by 5' RACE. These reads were obtained on an Illumina HiSeq 2500. A second PCR of roughly 7 to 12 cycles was run with a J-beta primer mix and a sample-barcoded 5' primer. TCRdb trimmed public reads at Q25 via fastp, called clones via MiXCR and kept in-frame beta chains. Rows are unified per CDR3 protein, each entry keeping the most common DNA and genes. The sample records over 700,000 distinct CDR3 sequences, 20% to 25% of which are singletons. More than 7.5% of the sample comes from the top ten. These data were also reused for a study on T cells of mothers and their children.

Specimen: blood. These receptor sequences come from a boy aged 10-17 years in good health.

This chain connects TRBV3-1 to TRBJ2-1, with D possibly TRBD2 on 5 matching bases. The J call could be wrong; TRBJ2-7 is a better fit for the DNA end. The CDR3 consists of 14 residues. The germline V gene encodes CDR1 LGHDT and CDR2 YNNKEL (reference sequence). CDR3: CASSQTSGTYEQYF. CDR3 nucleotides: TGTGCCAGCAGCCAAACTAGTGGGACCTACGAGCAGTACTTC.

This clonotype has a handful of counts. This chain links TRBV6-1 with TRBJ2-1; unclear D gene. This CDR3 region has 15 residues. In germline, CDR1 is MNHNS, CDR2 SASEGT. V was trimmed by 3 bases and J by 1 base, leaving 10 bases between them. The CDR3 sequence: CASSDQTSSYNEQFF. Written as DNA, the CDR3 is TGTGCCAGCAGTGACCAGACAAGTTCCTACAATGAGCAGTTCTTC.

This clonotype was observed a few times. The V call is TRBV29-1, the J call TRBJ2-1; 10 bases fit TRBD2. Looked up from germline, CDR1 is SQVTM and CDR2 is ANQGSEA. This CDR3 has 19 amino acids. Trimming took 0 bases from V and 0 from J; bases not matched to a gene: 11. The DNA for the CDR3 is TGCAGCGTTGAAGATCCGGGATCCGGGACTAGCGCCTCCTACAATGAGCAGTTCTTC. Translated, it gives CSVEDPGSGTSASYNEQFF.

The V gene is TRBV28, the J gene TRBJ2-7; 8 positions match TRBD1. The CDR3 has 15 residues. From germline, CDR1 is MDHEN and CDR2 SYDVKM. V dropped 2 bases and J dropped 7; count of bases not matched to a gene: 10. The CDR3 DNA follows: TGTGCCAGCAGTTTAATCACAGGGGGAATAGGAGAGCAGTACTTC. As protein: CASSLITGGIGEQYF.

V and J are TRBV28 and TRBJ1-2, with unresolved D. The CDR3 contains 13 residues. Germline-derived CDR1 and CDR2 are MDHEN and SYDVKM. DNA of the CDR3: TGTGCTACTAATGCCGGACTATCCATTGGCTACACCTTC. Translating it yields CATNAGLSIGYTF.

The rearrangement uses TRBV5-6 and TRBJ2-1; no firm D call. V lost 2 bases to trimming and J lost 5 bases, with 8 bases between them. CDR1 and CDR2 from the germline V gene are SGHDT and YYEEEE. This CDR3 contains 13 residues. The CDR3 DNA follows: TGTGCCAGCAGCTTCGGGCAGCACAATGAGCAGTTCTTC. Protein sequence: CASSFGQHNEQFF.